One sample yielded the 8 T cell receptor beta chains listed below, sequenced in a study of T cells in Graves' hyperthyroidism and ophthalmopathy. TCR beta CDR3 region amplification was performed from RNA transcripts. HTBI primers were the set used in a first-round RT-PCR of the TCR CDR3. In TCRdb, the multiplex PCR reads were re-called with MiXCR into one record per CDR3 protein. Of approximately 700,000 distinct CDR3 sequences in the sample, roughly 15% were seen once. The material sequenced was blood. These receptors originate from a young man with Graves' hyperthyroidism.

This clonotype has ten or more counts. This rearrangement joins TRBV10-3 to TRBJ2-7; D is unresolved. The CDR3 contains 14 residues. Germline loops: CDR1 ENHRY, CDR2 SYGVKD. V dropped 0 bases and J dropped 3 bases, with 9 bases sitting between them. DNA for the CDR3: TGTGCCATCAGTGAGTCGGGTCACCTCTACGAGCAGTACTTC. Protein product: CAISESGHLYEQYF.

The chain has TRBV6-5 and TRBJ2-7; 7 bases are a match to TRBD1. Germline CDR1 and CDR2: MNHEY and SVGAGI. Trimming cost V 2 bases and J 3 bases; bases outside gene matches: 7. The CDR3 totals 15 residues. CDR3 DNA sequence: TGTGCCAGCAGTTACCTCCGACAGGGAATCTACGAGCAGTACTTC. It translates to CASSYLRQGIYEQYF.

The chain recombines TRBV20-1 with TRBJ2-1; TRBD2 agrees at 9 bases. This CDR3 is 16 amino acids long. CDR1 and CDR2 (germline): DFQATT, SNEGSKA (reference sequence). Trimming removed 0 bases from V and 1 base from J; junction bases left unmatched: 4. The CDR3 loop reads CSARDPSGASYNEQFF. In DNA, the CDR3 is TGCAGTGCTAGAGATCCTAGCGGGGCTTCCTACAATGAGCAGTTCTTC.

This clonotype was picked up a small number of times. The rearrangement uses TRBV7-9 and TRBJ2-7; D remains ambiguous. The CDR3 sequence is 15 residues long. With 3 bases removed from V and 0 bases from J, the gap between germline ends came to 12 bases. Germline CDR1 is SEHNR and CDR2 is FQNEAQ (reference sequence). The CDR3 loop is CASSLVRVSSYEQYF. The CDR3 nucleotides are TGTGCCAGCAGCTTGGTCCGGGTTAGCTCCTACGAGCAGTACTTC. The full variable domain, its missing parts supplied by reference TRBV7-9 and TRBJ2-7, is DTGVSQNPRHKITKRGQNVTFRCDPISEHNRLYWYRQTLGQGPEFLTYFQNEAQLEKSRLLSDRFSAERPKGSFSTLEIQRTEQGDSAMYLCASSLVRVSSYEQYFGPGTRLTVT.

This clonotype occurred a few times. The V and J genes are TRBV7-2 and TRBJ2-3, with 8 bases that match TRBD1. J was trimmed by 0 bases and V by 6 bases; bases with no gene match: 5. This CDR3 has 15 residues. The germline gives CDR1 SGHTA, CDR2 FQGNSA. Here the CDR3 DNA reads TGTGCCAGCAGTAAGGACAGGGCTAGCACAGATACGCAGTATTTT. This sequence encodes CASSKDRASTDTQYF.

This clonotype was counted only a few times. V is TRBV6-1 and J is TRBJ2-1, with 7 bases fitting TRBD2. The CDR3 totals 16 residues. Per the germline V gene, CDR1 is MNHNS and CDR2 is SASEGT. V was clipped by 1 base and J by 3 bases; unmatched bases: 6. The CDR3 reads CASSEGEAGLYNEQFF. The CDR3 DNA sequence: TGTGCCAGCAGTGAAGGAGAAGCGGGGCTCTACAATGAGCAGTTCTTC.

This clonotype was counted a few times. J is TRBJ2-2 and V is TRBV6-5; D gene unclear. Germline V gives CDR1 MNHEY, CDR2 SVGAGI. Trimming removed 2 bases at V and 3 bases at J, with 10 bases between. The CDR3 has 15 amino acids. The CDR3 coding sequence is TGTGCCAGCAGTTACACCAGGACGGACACCGGGGAGCTGTTTTTT. Residues: CASSYTRTDTGELFF.

This clonotype came up a few times. The chain combines TRBV5-8 with TRBJ2-5; the D is unclear. This CDR3 contains 15 residues. Germline CDR1 SGHTS, CDR2 YDEGEE. The V gene lost 1 base and the J gene lost 2 bases, with 12 bases spanning the gap. CDR3 residues: CASSLLGIEQETQYF. In DNA form, the CDR3 reads TGTGCCAGCAGCTTGTTGGGGATCGAACAAGAGACCCAGTACTTC.